These 30 T cell receptor beta chains were sequenced from one sample in a study of T cell responses to AZD1222 COVID-19 vaccine. Profiling relied on immunoSEQ multiplex PCR, and the TCRdb table lists in-frame clones only, not all of them. The sample carries fewer than 85,000 clones, 88% recorded once. The sample in question was peripheral blood, obtained 28 days after the second dose of the MenACWY control vaccine. Receptor source: an adult who received the MenACWY meningococcal vaccine as a control.

The chain links TRBV28 to TRBJ2-1, with 7 bases identical to TRBD1. This CDR3 has 13 residues. Trimming took 4 bases from V and 4 from J; bases not matched to a gene: 1. The V gene's germline CDR1 is MDHEN and CDR2 SYDVKM. CDR3 amino acids: CASSWDSYNEQFF. For the CDR3, the DNA is TGTGCCAGCAGTTGGGACAGTTACAATGAGCAGTTCTTC.

V usage is TRBV3-1 (or the pseudogene TRBV3-2) and J usage is TRBJ1-6, with D uncertain. This CDR3 has 13 amino acids. CDR1 is LGHDT and CDR2 is YNNKEL in the germline V gene (reference sequence). The V gene lost 0 bases and the J gene lost 10 bases, with 7 bases spanning the gap. CDR3 DNA: TGTGCCAGCAGCCAAGATATGCACTCACCCCTCCACTTT. Protein product: CASSQDMHSPLHF.

V gene TRBV15 combines with J gene TRBJ2-7, with 11 bases identical to TRBD2. CDR1 and CDR2 (germline): LNHNV, YYDKDF (reference sequence). Trimming took 3 bases from V and 1 from J; bases not matched to a gene: 17. The CDR3 extends over 20 amino acids. As DNA, the CDR3 is TGTGCCACCAGCAGTCCCCTAAAAGGGGGACTAGCGGATCTTTCCTACGAGCAGTACTTC. It encodes CATSSPLKGGLADLSYEQYF.

The V gene is TRBV5-4, the J gene TRBJ2-7, with 8 positions matching TRBD1. The CDR3 sequence is 15 residues long. The ends lost 4 bases at V and 1 base at J; junction bases unmatched: 7. Germline V gene sequence: CDR1 SGHNT, CDR2 YYREEE (reference sequence). This CDR3 is CASSPGQGGSYEQYF. CDR3 bases: TGTGCCAGCAGCCCCGGACAGGGTGGATCCTACGAGCAGTACTTC.

This clone was found once. This chain uses TRBV28 with TRBJ2-5, with D possibly matching TRBD1 (5 bases). Trimming removed 4 bases from V and 2 bases from J, with 14 bases in between. The CDR3 totals 15 residues. Germline V gives CDR1 MDHEN, CDR2 SYDVKM. CDR3 DNA: TGTGCCAGCAGTTCTATCAGGGCCCTACAAGAGACCCAGTACTTC. This translates into CASSSIRALQETQYF.

This clone was counted a few times. In DNA form, the CDR3 reads TGTGCCAGCAGCTCCCGGACAGGGGCCTTCTACAATGAGCAGTTCTTC. This translates into CASSSRTGAFYNEQFF. The genes are TRBV7-2 and TRBJ2-1; 9 bases are shared with TRBD1. Germline lookup yields CDR1 SGHTA and CDR2 FQGNSA. The ends lost 4 bases at V and 3 bases at J; junction bases unmatched: 7. The CDR3 loop spans 16 amino acids.

The rearrangement joins TRBV3-1 (or the pseudogene TRBV3-2) to TRBJ2-5; 11 positions agree with TRBD2. V dropped 2 bases and J dropped 5; count of bases not matched to a gene: 7. Germline V CDR1 and CDR2: LGHDT, YNNKEL (reference sequence). This CDR3 spans 16 amino acids. The CDR3 loop is CASSQFSGGARETQYF. The CDR3 DNA sequence: TGTGCCAGCAGCCAATTTAGCGGGGGGGCCCGGGAGACCCAGTACTTC.

V is TRBV11-3 and J is TRBJ2-2; D possibly corresponds to TRBD2 (6 bases). V gave up 5 bases and J gave up 7 bases, with 17 bases separating them. This CDR3 comprises 15 residues. Germline loops: CDR1 SGHNT, CDR2 YENEEA. The CDR3 DNA sequence: TGTGCCAGCAGCCCGGGGGTAGCGAGCGGCGGGGAGCTGTTTTTT. This translates into CASSPGVASGGELFF.

The chain uses TRBV10-3 and TRBJ1-5; D gene uncertain. The V end lost 3 bases, the J end lost 3 bases, and 6 bases lay between the germline ends. Germline CDR1 and CDR2: ENHRY and SYGVKD. The CDR3 is 13 amino acids. The CDR3 reads CAISDRSNQPQHF. The CDR3 DNA is TGTGCCATCAGTGACAGGTCCAATCAGCCCCAGCATTTT.

There are a few counts of this clone. The rearrangement uses TRBV24-1 and TRBJ2-1; 7 bases are shared with TRBD2. There are 16 residues in the CDR3. Germline lookup yields CDR1 KGHDR and CDR2 SFDVKD. Germline trimming cut 4 bases from V and 5 bases from J; bases unmatched to any gene: 10. The CDR3 sequence is CATSERGLRADNEQFF. CDR3 nucleotides: TGTGCCACCAGTGAGCGGGGACTACGGGCGGACAATGAGCAGTTCTTC.

The J gene is TRBJ1-2, the V gene TRBV18; D perhaps matches TRBD1 (5 bases). V shed 2 bases and J shed 8 bases, with 9 bases lying between them. The CDR3 is 12 residues long. In germline, CDR1 is KGHSH, CDR2 LQKENI. CDR3 sequence reads: CASSPERDGYTF. The CDR3 DNA reads as TGTGCCAGCTCACCAGAGAGGGACGGCTACACCTTC.

The V gene is TRBV10-3, the J gene TRBJ2-3; 10 bases agree with TRBD2. CDR3 size: 16 residues. With V trimmed by 3 bases and J by 6 bases, 9 bases remained unmatched. In germline, CDR1 is ENHRY, CDR2 SYGVKD. The CDR3 here is CAISEPLAGDLDTQYF. The CDR3, as DNA: TGTGCCATCAGTGAACCTCTAGCGGGAGATTTGGATACGCAGTATTTT.

This rearrangement joins TRBV6-5 to TRBJ2-3; 10 nucleotides line up with TRBD2. With V trimmed by 7 bases and J by 5 bases, 9 bases remained unmatched. The CDR3 spans 15 residues. The germline V gene encodes CDR1 MNHEY and CDR2 SVGAGI. CDR3 nucleotides: TGTGCCAGCAATCGAGCGGGGGGGGCGGGAGATACGCAGTATTTT. Residues: CASNRAGGAGDTQYF.

V and J are TRBV20-1 and TRBJ1-1; no clear D. Germline CDR1 reads DFQATT; CDR2 reads SNEGSKA (reference sequence). V was shortened by 6 bases and J by 5 bases, with 10 bases between the two germline ends. The CDR3 loop spans 11 amino acids. CDR3 DNA sequence: TGCAGTGCCCCAAGGTCGACTGAAGCTTTCTTT. Amino acids: CSAPRSTEAFF.

The rearrangement links TRBV6-2 or TRBV6-3 to TRBJ2-5, with 7 nucleotides matching TRBD2. Germline trimming cut 2 bases from V and 2 bases from J; bases unmatched to any gene: 2. The CDR3 length is 14 residues. Germline CDR1 MNHEY, CDR2 SVGEGT. The chain's CDR3 is CASSYGAGQETQYF. CDR3 in DNA: TGTGCCAGCAGTTACGGAGCGGGGCAAGAGACCCAGTACTTC.

This sequence joins TRBV4-1 and TRBJ1-5, with D possibly matching TRBD1 (5 bases). The CDR3 spans 13 residues. Germline lookup yields CDR1 MGHRA and CDR2 YSYEKL. The V and J ends lost 3 bases and 9 bases respectively, with 12 bases between them. DNA of the CDR3: TGCGCCAGCAGCCAGTCAGGGATATGGCCCCAGCATTTT. It translates to CASSQSGIWPQHF.

The rearrangement joins TRBV28 to TRBJ2-6; the D gene is possibly TRBD1 (5 bases). Germline CDR1 MDHEN, CDR2 SYDVKM. This CDR3 has 16 amino acids. The germline V and J ends were trimmed by 10 bases and 1 base, with 17 bases remaining between them. CDR3 nucleotides: TGTGCCACCGGCGAGGTGGGGCGGTCTGGGGCCAACGTCCTGACTTTC. Its translation is CATGEVGRSGANVLTF.

The V call is TRBV5-4, the J call TRBJ2-5; D call uncertain. V lost 2 bases to trimming and J lost 2 bases, with 7 bases between them. Germline CDR1 SGHNT, CDR2 YYREEE (reference sequence). This CDR3 is 13 amino acids long. CDR3: CASSFSPQETQYF. Here the CDR3 DNA reads TGTGCCAGCAGCTTCAGTCCACAAGAGACCCAGTACTTC.

This sequence joins TRBV7-2 and TRBJ2-7, with TRBD2 matching over 10 bases. Germline V gene sequence: CDR1 SGHTA, CDR2 FQGNSA. This CDR3 is built from 13 residues. V shed 5 bases, J shed 10 bases, and the junction held 8 bases outside the gene matches. The CDR3 loop reads CASSLGLARPQYF. The CDR3 bases are TGTGCCAGCAGCCTGGGACTAGCGCGCCCACAGTACTTC.

The chain links TRBV15 to TRBJ2-5; 12 bases agree with TRBD2. There are 14 residues in the CDR3. V was clipped by 4 bases and J by 4 bases; unmatched bases: 1. Germline V gene data show CDR1 as LNHNV and CDR2 as YYDKDF (reference sequence). CDR3 loop: CATSKGLAGETQYF. CDR3 in DNA: TGTGCCACCAGCAAGGGACTAGCGGGAGAGACCCAGTACTTC.

The chain links TRBV29-1 to TRBJ1-2, with D unresolved. Germline CDR1 is SQVTM and CDR2 is ANQGSEA. The CDR3 has 11 amino acids. The ends were cut back, 7 bases at V and 7 bases at J, with 13 bases in the middle. CDR3 DNA sequence: TGCAGCGCCGAGAGGAGTGGTGGCTACACCTTC. Its protein is CSAERSGGYTF.

The genes are TRBV6-5 and TRBJ1-1, with 9 bases identical to TRBD1. This CDR3 has 14 amino acids. Germline loops: CDR1 MNHEY, CDR2 SVGAGI. Trimming at V came to 10 bases and at J to 1 base, leaving 7 bases not matched to a gene. CDR3 DNA sequence: TGTGCCAACACACCGGGACAGGGGAACACTGAAGCTTTCTTT. Translated, it gives CANTPGQGNTEAFF.

J is TRBJ1-3 and V is TRBV7-9; no definite D call. In germline, CDR1 is SEHNR, CDR2 FQNEAQ (reference sequence). The V end lost 1 base, the J end lost 4 bases, and 11 bases lay between the germline ends. This CDR3 region has 15 residues. This CDR3 reads CASSLVLGLGNTIYF. The CDR3 DNA sequence: TGTGCCAGCAGCTTAGTTCTTGGGCTCGGAAACACCATATATTTT. Based on the CDR3 plus reference TRBV7-9 and TRBJ1-3, the full variable domain is DTGVSQNPRHKITKRGQNVTFRCDPISEHNRLYWYRQTLGQGPEFLTYFQNEAQLEKSRLLSDRFSAERPKGSFSTLEIQRTEQGDSAMYLCASSLVLGLGNTIYFGEGSWLTVV.

This clone was seen once. V and J are TRBV7-3 and TRBJ2-2; 8 bases map to TRBD1. This CDR3 region has 15 residues. The junction had 1 base not matched to a gene; V was cut back by 2 bases and J by 2 bases. Germline loops: CDR1 SGHTA, CDR2 FQGTGA. The DNA of the CDR3 is TGTGCCAGCAGCTTATCAGGGGGCAACACCGGGGAGCTGTTTTTT. Translation gives CASSLSGGNTGELFF.

This clone was recorded once. The chain has TRBV2 and TRBJ1-1, with D possibly matching TRBD1 (6 bases). This CDR3 has 15 amino acids. V lost 4 bases and J lost 1, with 13 bases in between. In germline, CDR1 is SNHLY, CDR2 FYNNEI. The CDR3 region is CASSVQGGENTEAFF. Here the CDR3 DNA reads TGTGCCAGCAGTGTACAGGGCGGGGAGAACACTGAAGCTTTCTTT.

V is TRBV7-9 and J is TRBJ2-3; no firm D call. This CDR3 has 14 residues. CDR1 is SEHNR and CDR2 is FQNEAQ in the germline V gene (reference sequence). Trimming cost V 5 bases and J 1 base, with 10 bases left between them. CDR3: CASSKSTGTDTQYF. The CDR3 nucleotides read TGTGCCAGCAGCAAAAGCACTGGCACAGATACGCAGTATTTT.

The chain recombines TRBV19 with TRBJ2-3, with D tentatively TRBD2 (6 bases). Germline V CDR1 and CDR2: LNHDA, SQIVND (reference sequence). V dropped 4 bases and J dropped 2 bases, with 10 bases sitting between them. The CDR3 totals 14 residues. The CDR3 here is CASSTRGFTDTQYF. The CDR3 nucleotides are TGTGCCAGTAGTACCCGGGGGTTCACAGATACGCAGTATTTT.

The V gene is TRBV28, the J gene TRBJ2-7; D might be TRBD1 or TRBD2, each matching 7 bases. V lost 7 bases to trimming and J lost 2 bases, with 15 bases between them. This CDR3 is built from 14 residues. Germline CDR1 MDHEN, CDR2 SYDVKM. The CDR3 DNA sequence: TGTGCCAGCACCCTCGGGGGGACAGCCTACGAGCAGTACTTC. It translates to CASTLGGTAYEQYF.

V usage is TRBV6-1 and J usage is TRBJ1-5, with D perhaps TRBD1 (5 bases). V lost 2 bases to trimming and J lost 5 bases, with 19 bases between them. The germline gives CDR1 MNHNS, CDR2 SASEGT. CDR3 size: 17 residues. The CDR3 here is CASSEIGGIYTHQPQHF. The CDR3 coding sequence is TGTGCCAGCAGTGAAATCGGGGGAATTTACACCCATCAGCCCCAGCATTTT.

This clone was seen only a few times. The chain couples TRBV11-1 to TRBJ1-6; D is ambiguous. V was trimmed by 5 bases and J by 9 bases, leaving 8 bases between them. The CDR3 is 12 residues long. CDR1 is SGHAT and CDR2 is FQDESV in the germline V gene (reference sequence). The CDR3 DNA sequence: TGTGCCAGCAGCCTTCCGCGTTCACCCCTCCACTTT. Its translation is CASSLPRSPLHF.